This T cell receptor beta chain was found in a study of tumor-infiltrating lymphocytes in oesophageal squamous cell carcinoma (dated by TCRdb to 2016 to 2017). As encoded in the germline V gene (reference sequence), CDR1 is LNHDA while CDR2 is SQIVND. The CDR3 sequence holds 15 residues, the cysteine and phenylalanine included. Only the CDR3 DNA is retained, 45 bases long and in frame from the first base. After removal of 6 bases from V and 2 bases from J, the junction retains 8 bases not matched to a gene. The receptor library was made with PCR. The reads were generated on an Illumina HiSeq 2000. TCRdb passed the public sequencing reads through fastp at Q25 and MiXCR, retaining productive beta sequences. One record per CDR3 amino acid sequence lists the most common genes and DNA. This sample gives around 23,000 distinct CDR3 sequences in total; around two fifths of them show up just once. Approximately 38% of the sample rests with the top ten.

This clonotype has ten or more counts. The specificity of this receptor is unknown. Nothing much larger sits one base from this clone, and base qualities are not available. The receptor was isolated from a male donor with esophageal squamous cell carcinoma. Source material: esophageal tumor tissue. The sequence is built from TRBV19 and TRBJ2-7; 9 bases in the junction line up with TRBD1. The DNA sequence is as follows: TGTGCCAGTAGACTGGCGGGACAGGGACCCTACGAGCAGTACTTC. It encodes CASRLAGQGPYEQYF.